Listed below are T cell receptor beta chains from one sample, sequenced in a study of breast tumors, draining lymph nodes, adjacent tissues. TCRdb analysed the multiplex PCR reads with MiXCR anew, one entry per CDR3 protein. The sample has 100,000 or so distinct CDR3 sequences, 21% seen once. Sequenced material: axillary lymph node tissue. The receptor set was obtained from a female donor with breast cancer. Some clones in this sample may be carry-over from other donors' samples. Each CDR3 is given with its conserved first and last residue. D genes are given only for firm matches. The size field is filled for only some rows; it gives once, few, many or a size class.

j_call | v_call | clone_size | cdr3_length | d_call | cdr3_aa | cdr3_nt
TRBJ2-7 | TRBV6-5 | many | 20 | TRBD2 | CASSYSRLAGVGGSSYEQYF | TGTGCCAGCAGTTACTCCCGACTAGCGGGAGTGGGGGGGAGCTCCTACGAGCAGTACTTC
TRBJ1-5 | TRBV7-9 | medium-sized | 15 | NA | CASSLTRVPFEPQHF | TGTGCCAGCAGCTTAACCCGGGTCCCCTTTGAGCCCCAGCATTTT
TRBJ2-4 | TRBV18 | NA | 14 | NA | CASSPRADQNIQYF | TGTGCCAGCTCACCACGGGCGGACCAAAACATTCAGTACTTC
TRBJ2-3 | TRBV7-6 | many | 11 | NA | CASTNGDTQYF | TGTGCCAGCACCAACGGGGATACGCAGTATTTT
TRBJ2-1 | TRBV14 | many | 12 | NA | CASGSPGNEQFF | TGTGCCAGCGGAAGCCCGGGTAATGAGCAGTTCTTC
TRBJ2-1 | TRBV9 | many | 15 | NA | CASSVGVLAGAEQFF | TGTGCCAGCAGCGTCGGGGTTCTCGCTGGCGCTGAGCAGTTCTTC
TRBJ1-2 | TRBV5-8 | many | 14 | NA | CASSLDGQIDGYTF | TGTGCCAGCAGCTTGGACGGACAGATTGATGGCTACACCTTC
TRBJ2-1 | TRBV28 | NA | 15 | TRBD2 | CASILGTSVGHEQFF | TGTGCCAGCATCCTTGGGACTAGCGTTGGCCATGAGCAGTTCTTC
TRBJ2-2 | TRBV12-3/TRBV12-4 | many | 15 | TRBD2 | CASRVGTSISGELFF | TGTGCCAGCAGGGTCGGGACTAGCATATCTGGGGAGCTGTTTTTT
TRBJ1-4 | TRBV15 | many | 14 | NA | CATSSAGSKEKLFF | TGTGCCACCAGCAGCGCAGGGTCGAAAGAAAAACTGTTTTTT
TRBJ1-4 | TRBV12-3/TRBV12-4 | many | 14 | TRBD1 | CASKSRGQYEKLFF | TGTGCCAGCAAGAGCAGGGGGCAGTATGAAAAACTGTTTTTT
TRBJ1-5 | TRBV5-1 | few | 16 | NA | CASSPGGGHSNQPQHF | TGCGCCAGCAGCCCCGGAGGGGGACATAGCAATCAGCCCCAGCATTTT
TRBJ2-4 | TRBV12-3/TRBV12-4 | NA | 13 | NA | CASSQQGGHIQYF | TGTGCCAGCAGTCAACAGGGTGGTCATATTCAGTACTTC
TRBJ1-5 | TRBV9 | many | 15 | NA | CASSVSGQLNQPQHF | TGTGCCAGCAGCGTGTCGGGGCAGCTCAATCAGCCCCAGCATTTT
TRBJ2-1 | TRBV9 | many | 13 | TRBD2 | CASSFISGREQFF | TGTGCCAGCAGCTTCATTAGCGGGAGGGAGCAGTTCTTC
TRBJ2-2 | TRBV20-1 | many | 15 | TRBD1 | CSARSRQGPAGELFF | TGCAGTGCTAGATCCCGACAGGGCCCAGCCGGGGAGCTGTTTTTT
TRBJ2-2 | TRBV5-4 | NA | 14 | TRBD1 | CASSSTGTTGELFF | TGTGCCAGCAGCTCGACAGGGACCACCGGGGAGCTGTTTTTT
TRBJ2-1 | TRBV24-1 | many | 16 | TRBD2 | CATSDTGGPNISEQFF | TGTGCCACCAGTGACACGGGAGGTCCCAACATATCTGAGCAGTTCTTC
TRBJ2-1 | TRBV4-1 | many | 15 | TRBD1 | CASSPQSGTGQLQFF | TGCGCCAGCAGCCCGCAATCCGGGACAGGGCAACTGCAGTTCTTC
TRBJ2-7 | TRBV15 | many | 11 | NA | CATSREGEQYF | TGTGCCACCAGCAGAGAGGGTGAGCAGTACTTC
TRBJ1-2 | TRBV30 | many | 12 | NA | CAWSVAARWATF | TGTGCCTGGAGTGTGGCGGCCCGCTGGGCCACCTTC
TRBJ2-1 | TRBV28 | few | 15 | TRBD2 | CASRALAGGPYEQFF | TGTGCCAGCAGGGCCCTAGCGGGAGGGCCCTATGAGCAGTTCTTC
TRBJ2-3 | TRBV7-2 | many | 14 | NA | CASSPGRWADTQYF | TGTGCCAGCAGCCCAGGGAGATGGGCAGATACGCAGTATTTT
TRBJ1-2 | TRBV29-1 | many | 13 | TRBD1 | CSVTGQGNYGYTF | TGCAGCGTTACCGGACAGGGGAACTATGGCTACACCTTC
TRBJ1-2 | TRBV7-2 | many | 16 | NA | CASSAGRGRANYGYTF | TGTGCCAGCAGCGCTGGTAGGGGAAGAGCTAACTATGGCTACACCTTC
TRBJ1-3 | TRBV30 | many | 14 | NA | CAWQTGSSGNTIYF | TGTGCCTGGCAAACAGGCTCCTCTGGAAACACCATATATTTT
TRBJ1-3 | TRBV27 | NA | 16 | NA | CASSLRGFGSGNTIYF | TGTGCCAGCAGTTTAAGGGGGTTCGGCTCTGGAAACACCATATATTTT
TRBJ2-7 | TRBV5-4 | many | 14 | TRBD2 | CASSLTGGTGEQYF | TGTGCCAGCAGCCTCACCGGGGGGACGGGCGAGCAGTACTTC
TRBJ1-2 | TRBV30 | many | 13 | NA | CAWSVLGTGGYTF | TGTGCCTGGAGTGTACTTGGCACTGGGGGCTACACCTTC
TRBJ2-7 | TRBV6-5 | many | 14 | NA | CASRPPRGAYEQYF | TGTGCCAGCAGACCCCCCAGGGGTGCCTACGAGCAGTACTTC
TRBJ1-2 | TRBV10-3 | NA | 14 | TRBD1 | CAVSDITGVYGYTF | TGTGCCGTCAGTGACATTACAGGGGTGTATGGTTACACCTTC
TRBJ1-2 | TRBV14 | many | 14 | NA | CASSQELGALGYTF | TGTGCCAGCAGCCAAGAACTGGGGGCGTTAGGCTACACCTTC
TRBJ2-7 | TRBV20-1 | many | 15 | NA | CSASFRGTAAYEQYF | TGCAGTGCTAGCTTTCGCGGGACGGCAGCCTACGAGCAGTACTTC
TRBJ2-7 | TRBV6-5 | NA | 13 | NA | CASSSLRGYEQHF | TGTGCCAGCAGTTCCCTTCGGGGCTACGAGCAGCACTTC
TRBJ2-1 | TRBV14 | many | 14 | NA | CASNKGMTYNEQFF | TGTGCCAGCAATAAAGGGATGACCTACAATGAGCAGTTCTTC
TRBJ1-4 | TRBV19 | NA | 16 | NA | CASSTTNAPTNEKLFF | TGTGCCAGTAGTACAACCAACGCCCCAACTAATGAAAAACTGTTTTTT
TRBJ2-7 | TRBV7-3 | many | 15 | TRBD1 | CASSLGLGQAYEQYF | TGTGCCAGCAGCTTAGGTTTGGGACAGGCCTACGAGCAGTACTTC
TRBJ2-7 | TRBV19 | many | 15 | TRBD1 | CASRVRQGAAYEQYF | TGTGCCAGTAGAGTCCGACAGGGGGCCGCATACGAGCAGTACTTC
TRBJ2-1 | TRBV19 | many | 15 | NA | CASSEPPLFENEQFF | TGTGCCAGTAGTGAACCGCCCCTCTTTGAGAATGAGCAGTTCTTC
TRBJ1-5 | TRBV19 | many | 14 | NA | CASAPPPSNQPQHF | TGTGCCAGCGCACCACCCCCTAGCAATCAGCCCCAGCATTTT
TRBJ2-5 | TRBV7-6 | many | 14 | TRBD2 | CASSSPGLAATQYF | TGTGCCAGCAGCTCCCCGGGACTAGCGGCCACCCAGTACTTC
TRBJ2-3 | TRBV24-1 | many | 15 | TRBD1 | CATSRRQGSTDTQYF | TGTGCCACCAGCCGAAGACAGGGGAGCACAGATACGCAGTATTTT
TRBJ1-2 | TRBV3-1 | many | 12 | NA | CASSTGFYGYTF | TGTGCCAGCAGCACAGGGTTCTATGGCTACACCTTC
TRBJ2-1 | TRBV5-4 | many | 14 | NA | CASSTGTSYNEQFF | TGTGCCAGCAGCACAGGTACCTCCTACAATGAGCAGTTCTTC
TRBJ2-7 | TRBV5-5 | many | 15 | TRBD1 | CASSSGPTGGYEQYF | TGTGCCAGCAGCTCGGGCCCCACAGGGGGCTACGAGCAGTACTTC
TRBJ2-4 | TRBV27 | NA | 15 | TRBD1 | CASSRQGLAKNIQYF | TGTGCCAGCAGCCGACAGGGGTTAGCCAAAAACATTCAGTACTTC